This T cell receptor (beta chain) was obtained from a study of cytomegalovirus exposure and HLA in healthy donors. Both 60 Vbeta primers and 13 Jbeta primers went into the PCR. The assay was immunoSEQ multiplex PCR, and TCRdb's table has in-frame clones only and misses some. The data contain approximately 110,000 clones, 15% of them singletons. General study points: Both high specificity and high sensitivity reportedly marked the classifier's diagnosis of cytomegalovirus status.

Donors in the study were healthy people who gave bone marrow. This clone has a handful of counts. The antigen is unknown. This TCR was sampled from a woman aged 18-29 years in good health and CMV-seronegative. Sequenced: PBMCs.

The CDR3 region is CASSHGTTNQPQHF. In DNA form, the CDR3 reads TGTGCCAGCAGCCATGGGACTACTAATCAGCCCCAGCATTTT. V is TRBV7-9 and J is TRBJ1-5, with D possibly matching TRBD1 (5 bases). Trimming stripped 5 bases from V and 4 bases from J, with 12 bases between. From germline, CDR1 is SEHNR and CDR2 FQNEAQ (reference sequence). The CDR3 is 14 residues long.